Here is one T cell receptor (beta chain) with its context. Its antigen remains unknown. This sample stems from a study of T-cell memory formation after mild COVID-19. Whole-study context: The TCR clusters were mostly specific to one donor.

This CDR3 has 14 residues. From the 5' RACE reads, TCRdb called clonotypes with MiXCR, one entry per CDR3 protein. The sample holds tens of thousands of distinct CDR3 sequences, 28% seen once. Study results and limitations: Contracting clones from day 15 to 85 had balanced CD4/CD8; later expanders favoured CD4+. That cross-reactive memory joined was suggested by some responding clones appearing in pre-infection memory.

The chain couples TRBV21-1 to TRBJ2-5; TRBD2 reflects the table's D call only, with no check against the DNA. TRBV21-1 is a pseudogene locus. The origin of this receptor is a young man who had mild COVID-19 (a few samples of this study predate the infection). Cell type and time point are not known. The material sequenced was PBMCs or a T cell subset sorted from them (not recorded which). The CDR3 nucleotides read TGTGCCAGCAGCGGACTGCGGGGGCAAGAGACCCAGTACTTC. This translates into CASSGLRGQETQYF.